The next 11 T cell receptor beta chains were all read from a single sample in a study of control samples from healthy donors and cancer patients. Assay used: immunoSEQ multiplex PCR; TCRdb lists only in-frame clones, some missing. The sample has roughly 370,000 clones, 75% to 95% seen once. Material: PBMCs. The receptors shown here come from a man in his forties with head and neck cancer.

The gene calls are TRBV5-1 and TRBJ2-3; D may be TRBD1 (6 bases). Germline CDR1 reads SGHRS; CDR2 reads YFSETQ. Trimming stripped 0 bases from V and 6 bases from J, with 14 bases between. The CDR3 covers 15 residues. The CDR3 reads CASSLGQGSSDTQYF. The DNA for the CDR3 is TGCGCCAGCAGCTTGGGCCAGGGGAGTTCGGATACGCAGTATTTT.

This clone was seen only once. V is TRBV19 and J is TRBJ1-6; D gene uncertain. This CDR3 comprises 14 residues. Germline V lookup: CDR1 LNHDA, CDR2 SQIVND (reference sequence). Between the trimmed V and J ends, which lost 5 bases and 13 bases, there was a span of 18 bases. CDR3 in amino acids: CASSPVTSIHPLHF. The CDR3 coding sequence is TGTGCCAGTAGTCCCGTCACTTCCATCCACCCCCTCCACTTT.

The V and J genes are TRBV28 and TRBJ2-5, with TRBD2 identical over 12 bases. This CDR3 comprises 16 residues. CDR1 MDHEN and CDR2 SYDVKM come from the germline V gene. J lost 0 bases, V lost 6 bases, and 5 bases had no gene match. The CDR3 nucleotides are TGTGCCAGCAGCCGCTGGACTAGCGGGGACCAAGAGACCCAGTACTTC. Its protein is CASSRWTSGDQETQYF.

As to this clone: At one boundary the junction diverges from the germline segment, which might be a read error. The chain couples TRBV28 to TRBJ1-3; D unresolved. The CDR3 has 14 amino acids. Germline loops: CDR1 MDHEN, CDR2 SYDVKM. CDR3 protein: CASSLSRSGNTIYF. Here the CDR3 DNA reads TGTGCCAGCAGCTTATCCCGGAGTGGAAACACCATATATTTT.

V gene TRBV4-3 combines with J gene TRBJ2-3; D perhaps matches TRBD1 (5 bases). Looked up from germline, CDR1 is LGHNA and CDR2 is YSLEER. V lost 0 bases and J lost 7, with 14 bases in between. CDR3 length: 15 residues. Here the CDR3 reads CASSQEGRALYTQYF. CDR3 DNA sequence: TGCGCCAGCAGCCAAGAAGGCAGGGCGCTATATACGCAGTATTTT.

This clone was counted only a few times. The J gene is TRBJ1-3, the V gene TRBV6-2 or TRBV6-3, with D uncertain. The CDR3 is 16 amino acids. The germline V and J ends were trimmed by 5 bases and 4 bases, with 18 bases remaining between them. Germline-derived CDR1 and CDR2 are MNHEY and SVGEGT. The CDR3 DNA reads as TGTGCCAGCAGTGCCTGGAGGGCTGAAGGAGGAAACACCATATATTTT. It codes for CASSAWRAEGGNTIYF.

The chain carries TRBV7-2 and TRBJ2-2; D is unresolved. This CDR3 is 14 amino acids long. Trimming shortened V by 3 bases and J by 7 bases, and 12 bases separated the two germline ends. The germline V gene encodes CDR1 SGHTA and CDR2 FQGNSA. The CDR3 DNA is TGTGCCAGCAGCTTTGCTGGGTCGGGCGGGGAGCTGTTTTTT. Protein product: CASSFAGSGGELFF.

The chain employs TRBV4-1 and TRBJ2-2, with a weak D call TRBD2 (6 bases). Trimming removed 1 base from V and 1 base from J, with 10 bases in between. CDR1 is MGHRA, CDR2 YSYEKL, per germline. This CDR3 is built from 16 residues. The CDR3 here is CASSQGGGGNTGELFF. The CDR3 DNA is TGCGCCAGCAGCCAAGGGGGAGGCGGGAACACCGGGGAGCTGTTTTTT.

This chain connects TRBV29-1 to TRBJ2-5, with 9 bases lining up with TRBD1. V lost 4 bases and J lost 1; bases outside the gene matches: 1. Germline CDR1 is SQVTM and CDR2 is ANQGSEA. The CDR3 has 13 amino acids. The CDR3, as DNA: TGCAGCGTTGGGGACAGGGCCCAAGAGACCCAGTACTTC. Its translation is CSVGDRAQETQYF.

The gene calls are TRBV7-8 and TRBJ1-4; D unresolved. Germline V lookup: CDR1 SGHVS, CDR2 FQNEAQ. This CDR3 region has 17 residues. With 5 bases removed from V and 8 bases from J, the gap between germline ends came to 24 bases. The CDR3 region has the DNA TGTGCCAGCAGCGCTTACGGGGTTGCGTCCGGAGGAGAAAAACTGTTTTTT. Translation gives CASSAYGVASGGEKLFF.

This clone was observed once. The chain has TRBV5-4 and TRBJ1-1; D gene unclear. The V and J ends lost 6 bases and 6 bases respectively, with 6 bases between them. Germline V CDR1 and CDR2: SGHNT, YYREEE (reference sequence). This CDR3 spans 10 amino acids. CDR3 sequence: CASKRPEAFF. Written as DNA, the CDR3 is TGTGCCAGCAAACGGCCTGAAGCTTTCTTT.